This TCR beta chain was sequenced during a study of shared clonotypes between healthy human individuals. Findings and limits, study-wide: Investigators expected sequencing depth to affect clonotype sharing among donors.

From germline, CDR1 is WNHNN and CDR2 SYGVQD (reference sequence). V lost 5 bases and J lost 4; bases outside the gene matches: 8. The CDR3 runs to 15 residues. TCRdb's table, derived via immunoSEQ multiplex PCR, lists solely in-frame clones and lacks some. The sample includes 600,000 to 750,000 clones, around 72% of them seen just once. In its sample, this clone was seen a few times. What it recognizes is unknown. This chain links TRBV10-1 with TRBJ2-3; 8 bases fit TRBD2. Sequencing was carried out using memory CD4+ T cells sorted from blood. Subset noted: CD45RA-negative fraction. The source of this sequence is a woman in her twenties or thirties in good health. The chain's CDR3 is CASSREGRDPDTQYF. CDR3 nucleotides: TGCGCCAGCAGTCGGGAGGGCCGGGACCCAGATACGCAGTATTTT.